This TCR beta chain was retrieved from a study of T cells in localized non-small cell lung cancer. The CDR3 totals 16 residues. Study conclusions and caveats: Longer overall survival associated with higher blood T cell density; shorter survival with higher adjacent-lung clonality. A median of 57 of the top 100 tumor clones appeared in adjacent lung, which was paired and uninvolved.

Comment on this clone: Its target is unknown.

This table comes from immunoSEQ multiplex PCR, and its TCRdb copy is limited to in-frame clones, with some not included. Found here are about 72,000 clones, 65% to 85% of them singletons; the top ten hold under 1.5%. Sequenced here: peripheral blood, sampled before any cancer treatment. The rearrangement uses TRBV7-5 and TRBJ2-3; the table names TRBD1, a call not compared with the DNA. TRBV7-5 is a recognized pseudogene. The receptor was isolated from a female donor aged 60 or older with stage I lung adenocarcinoma. In DNA form, the CDR3 reads TGTGCCAGAAGCTTACGGACAGGGGGAAGCACAGATACGCAGTATTTT. Encoded protein: CARSLRTGGSTDTQYF.